Shown below are 30 T cell receptor beta chains from a single sample sequenced in a study of T cells after yellow fever vaccination. TCRdb ran MiXCR on the 5' RACE reads and lists one entry per CDR3 protein. The data contain roughly 60,000 distinct CDR3 sequences, roughly 6.9% of them singletons. Sample: CD8+ T cells sorted from PBMCs, taken on the day of the first yellow fever vaccination. These receptors originate from a man younger than 30 who received the YFV17D yellow fever vaccine.

The table lists this clonotype with many counts. The chain links TRBV5-8 to TRBJ1-4, with TRBD1 identical over 11 bases. The length of the CDR3 is 15 residues. CDR1 and CDR2 (germline): SGHTS, YDEGEE. V trimming: 3 bases; J trimming: 12 bases; junction bases outside the gene matches: 10. CDR3 sequence (DNA): TGTGCCAGCAGCTCCCGGGACAGGGGGGCATTAGAACTGTTTTTT. Translation: CASSSRDRGALELFF.

This chain uses TRBV7-6 with TRBJ2-3; TRBD1 agrees at 9 bases. CDR1 and CDR2 from the germline V gene are SGHVS and FNYEAQ. This CDR3 comprises 16 residues. J gave up 2 bases and V 5 bases, and 8 bases lay outside the gene matches. The DNA for the CDR3 is TGTGCCAGCAGCGGGGGACAGGGACTAAACACAGATACGCAGTATTTT. Translating it yields CASSGGQGLNTDTQYF.

This clonotype was counted between two and nine times. This sequence joins TRBV24-1 and TRBJ2-1; D uncertain. The CDR3 totals 13 residues. The germline gives CDR1 KGHDR, CDR2 SFDVKD. V lost 1 base and J lost 8, with 8 bases in between. The CDR3 nucleotides read TGTGCCACCAGTGATTTACAACAGCATGAGCAGTTCTTC. It encodes CATSDLQQHEQFF.

This clonotype was counted ten times or more. The V call is TRBV12-3 or TRBV12-4, the J call TRBJ2-7; D is unclear. The CDR3 is 11 residues long. V dropped 3 bases and J dropped 6 bases, with 6 bases sitting between them. The CDR3 DNA reads TGTGCCAGCAGTTTGGTAGGCGAGCAGTACTTC. Translated, it gives CASSLVGEQYF.

This clonotype was picked up many times. The chain couples TRBV9 to TRBJ1-1; 7 bases are a match to TRBD1. Germline CDR1 and CDR2: SGDLS and YYNGEE. After removal of 6 bases from V and 5 bases from J, the junction contained 7 bases not matched to a gene. This CDR3 has 13 residues. CDR3 in amino acids: CASTGGPWTEAFF. CDR3 in DNA: TGTGCCAGCACAGGGGGACCTTGGACTGAAGCTTTCTTT.

In its sample, this clonotype was seen many times. This sequence joins TRBV29-1 and TRBJ2-3; D remains unclear. Germline V gene lookup returns CDR1 SQVTM and CDR2 ANQGSEA. Trimming took off 2 bases at V and 4 bases at J, with 10 bases between the two ends. This CDR3 is 13 amino acids long. The CDR3 region has the DNA TGCAGCGTTGAAACAGCCTTCCCAGATACGCAGTATTTT. Translated: CSVETAFPDTQYF.

The table lists this clonotype with many counts. CDR3 in amino acids: CASSVDGTVNEKLFF. The DNA of the CDR3 is TGTGCCAGCAGCGTAGATGGGACAGTCAATGAAAAACTGTTTTTT. The chain combines TRBV9 with TRBJ1-4, with 7 bases identical to TRBD1. Trimming cost V 0 bases and J 5 bases; bases outside gene matches: 4. CDR1 and CDR2 (germline): SGDLS, YYNGEE. The CDR3 loop spans 15 amino acids.

This clonotype was counted between two and nine times. The CDR3 coding sequence is TGTGCCAGCAGGGGAGGGGGCCTAGAGACCCAGTACTTC. Its protein product is CASRGGGLETQYF. This chain uses TRBV27 with TRBJ2-5; the D call may be TRBD1 or TRBD2 (7 bases each). This CDR3 spans 13 amino acids. V was cut by 6 bases and J by 4 bases, with 12 bases left in between. The germline CDR1 and CDR2 sequences are MNHEY and SMNVEV (reference sequence).

The chain recombines TRBV4-1 with TRBJ1-4; TRBD1 aligns across 7 bases. Germline CDR1 and CDR2: MGHRA and YSYEKL. The V segment lost 4 bases and the J segment 3 bases; nucleotides outside the gene matches: 8. This CDR3 is 16 amino acids long. CDR3 amino acids: CASSPNPGTANEKLFF. The CDR3 nucleotides are TGCGCCAGCAGCCCCAACCCCGGGACAGCTAATGAAAAACTGTTTTTT.

This clonotype appeared a few times. V and J are TRBV4-1 and TRBJ2-5, with 8 bases lining up with TRBD1. With V trimmed by 4 bases and J by 5 bases, 6 bases remained unmatched. The CDR3 is 14 residues long. Germline CDR1 reads MGHRA; CDR2 reads YSYEKL. CDR3 nucleotides: TGCGCCAGCAGCCCCCCCGACAGGGGTGAGACCCAGTACTTC. Its protein product is CASSPPDRGETQYF.

This clonotype was observed a handful of times. The V call is TRBV20-1, the J call TRBJ2-7; D gene ambiguous. The V gene lost 0 bases and the J gene lost 5 bases, with 11 bases spanning the gap. The CDR3 consists of 13 residues. Germline lookup yields CDR1 DFQATT and CDR2 SNEGSKA (reference sequence). The DNA of the CDR3 is TGCAGTGCTAGAGAGCGGAATACCAACGAGCAGTACTTC. It yields the protein CSARERNTNEQYF.

This clonotype came up many times. The chain links TRBV20-1 to TRBJ1-2, with D maybe TRBD1 (6 bases). Trimming took 1 base from V and 8 from J, leaving 11 bases between them. The CDR3 contains 12 residues. Germline V gene lookup returns CDR1 DFQATT and CDR2 SNEGSKA (reference sequence). CDR3 sequence: CSARGTVLGYTF. The DNA for the CDR3 is TGCAGTGCTAGAGGGACAGTCCTGGGCTACACCTTC.

There are many counts of this clonotype. This chain joins TRBV4-3 and TRBJ1-5; D gene uncertain. V lost 0 bases to trimming and J lost 0 bases, with 6 bases between them. The CDR3 extends over 15 amino acids. From germline, CDR1 is LGHNA and CDR2 YSLEER. Here the CDR3 DNA reads TGCGCCAGCAGCCAAGATTCTGATAGCAATCAGCCCCAGCATTTT. Amino acids: CASSQDSDSNQPQHF.

There are many counts of this clonotype. The V call is TRBV25-1, the J call TRBJ2-5; D may correspond to TRBD1 or TRBD2 (7 bases each). The ends were cut back, 8 bases at V and 5 bases at J, with 12 bases in the middle. From germline, CDR1 is MGHDK and CDR2 SYGVNS. This CDR3 has 12 amino acids. The CDR3 is CASQGGVETQYF. CDR3 sequence (DNA): TGTGCCAGCCAGGGGGGGGTGGAGACCCAGTACTTC.

This clonotype was seen only a few times. V and J are TRBV5-1 and TRBJ2-1; 8 bases match TRBD1. The CDR3 loop spans 19 amino acids. CDR1 and CDR2 (germline): SGHRS, YFSETQ. V trimming: 4 bases; J trimming: 5 bases; junction bases outside the gene matches: 20. DNA for the CDR3: TGCGCCAGCAGCACCAGGGCAGGGGGCTGGCTAGCATCTAACAATGAGCAGTTCTTC. Protein product: CASSTRAGGWLASNNEQFF.

This clonotype was seen more than once but under ten times. The chain combines TRBV20-1 with TRBJ2-3; 8 bases fit TRBD2. The CDR3 extends over 18 amino acids. CDR1 is DFQATT, CDR2 SNEGSKA, per germline (reference sequence). The V gene end was trimmed by 4 bases and the J gene end by 0 bases; junction bases not matched to a gene: 15. CDR3 DNA: TGCAGTGCTACTTACCCGGGACTAGTGGCCACTAGCACAGATACGCAGTATTTT. This encodes CSATYPGLVATSTDTQYF.

The genes are TRBV5-5 and TRBJ2-2, with D perhaps TRBD1 or TRBD2 (5 bases each). Germline-derived CDR1 and CDR2 are SGHKS and YYEKEE (reference sequence). V lost 5 bases and J lost 1, with 12 bases in between. The CDR3 is made up of 15 amino acids. DNA of the CDR3: TGTGCCAGCAGTTGGAATGGGGGGAACACCGGGGAGCTGTTTTTT. Residues: CASSWNGGNTGELFF.

This clonotype was counted many times. The rearrangement links TRBV7-3 to TRBJ2-2; perhaps TRBD1 as D (5 bases). V was pared by 2 bases and J by 7 bases, with 8 bases between. Germline V gene data show CDR1 as SGHTA and CDR2 as FQGTGA. This CDR3 is built from 13 residues. The CDR3 DNA reads as TGTGCCAGCAGCTTACAGGGTGGCGGGGAGCTGTTTTTT. Its translation: CASSLQGGGELFF.

This clonotype was picked up a small number of times. This chain uses TRBV5-1 with TRBJ2-5; 9 bases are shared with TRBD2. The CDR3 runs to 16 residues. The trim removed 0 bases at V and 4 bases at J, leaving 7 bases unmatched. Germline V gene sequence: CDR1 SGHRS, CDR2 YFSETQ. The DNA of the CDR3 is TGCGCCAGCAGCTTGGATAGCGGGGGCTTCGGAGAGACCCAGTACTTC. This sequence encodes CASSLDSGGFGETQYF.

This clonotype was detected ten times or more. The rearrangement uses TRBV7-8 and TRBJ1-2, with 8 bases that match TRBD1. Losses at the gene ends were 5 bases for V and 0 bases for J; bases not matched to a gene: 5. The CDR3 is 15 residues long. The germline gives CDR1 SGHVS, CDR2 FQNEAQ. The CDR3 nucleotides are TGTGCCAGCAGCCCAAGGACAGGGACTAACTATGGCTACACCTTC. Its protein is CASSPRTGTNYGYTF.

This clonotype was observed at least ten times. The genes are TRBV12-3 or TRBV12-4 and TRBJ2-5; 11 bases match TRBD2. The CDR3 is made up of 14 amino acids. Trimming cost V 5 bases and J 5 bases; bases outside gene matches: 4. CDR3 bases: TGTGCCAGCAGTATTAGCGGGGGGGCGGAGACCCAGTACTTC. Encoded protein: CASSISGGAETQYF.

V usage is TRBV5-5 and J usage is TRBJ1-2; 8 bases are a match to TRBD1. This CDR3 has 15 amino acids. CDR1 SGHKS and CDR2 YYEKEE come from the germline V gene (reference sequence). Trimming cost V 4 bases and J 2 bases; bases outside gene matches: 7. The CDR3 bases are TGTGCCAGCAGCCATCCAGGGGGCGCGAACTATGGCTACACCTTC. Translation gives CASSHPGGANYGYTF.

The rearrangement joins TRBV11-3 to TRBJ2-1, with TRBD2 matching over 7 bases. CDR1 is SGHNT, CDR2 YENEEA, per germline. Germline trimming cut 5 bases from V and 10 bases from J; bases unmatched to any gene: 8. CDR3 length: 13 amino acids. CDR3 protein: CASSSRDYEEQFF. The CDR3 DNA reads TGTGCCAGCAGCAGCCGGGACTATGAAGAGCAGTTCTTC.

This clonotype occurred many times. The chain uses TRBV7-8 and TRBJ1-6, with D unresolved. CDR1 is SGHVS, CDR2 FQNEAQ, per germline. The ends were cut back, 7 bases at V and 0 bases at J, with 10 bases in the middle. CDR3 size: 15 residues. The CDR3: CASIRGSSYNSPLHF. CDR3 bases: TGTGCCAGCATTAGAGGGAGCTCCTATAATTCACCCCTCCACTTT.

This clonotype was seen ten or more times. The chain combines TRBV14 with TRBJ2-5; no clear D. The CDR3 spans 15 residues. V dropped 3 bases and J dropped 5 bases, with 16 bases sitting between them. Germline values: CDR1 SGHDN, CDR2 FVKESK. The CDR3 spells CASSHRRSSGETQYF. In DNA, the CDR3 is TGTGCCAGCAGCCACAGAAGGTCCTCCGGGGAGACCCAGTACTTC.

In this sample, this clonotype turned up a few times. The rearrangement uses TRBV5-1 and TRBJ1-1; the match to TRBD1 covers 7 bases. Germline values: CDR1 SGHRS, CDR2 YFSETQ. V shed 2 bases, J shed 4 bases, and the junction held 8 bases outside the gene matches. The CDR3 consists of 15 residues. The DNA of the CDR3 is TGCGCCAGCAGCTTCCCTGGACAGGCGGGCACTGAAGCTTTCTTT. Translation: CASSFPGQAGTEAFF.

Only a few counts were recorded for this clonotype. V usage is TRBV6-5 and J usage is TRBJ1-5, with D hard to call. Looked up from germline, CDR1 is MNHEY and CDR2 is SVGAGI. The CDR3 totals 14 residues. The ends were cut back, 0 bases at V and 3 bases at J, with 6 bases in the middle. The CDR3 loop reads CASSYSGNNQPQHF. The CDR3 DNA is TGTGCCAGCAGTTACTCGGGCAACAATCAGCCCCAGCATTTT.

This chain joins TRBV29-1 and TRBJ2-4, with D possibly called TRBD1 or TRBD2 (6 bases each). This CDR3 is 13 amino acids long. Trimming removed 6 bases at V and 6 bases at J, with 15 bases between. CDR1 is SQVTM and CDR2 is ANQGSEA in the germline V gene. The CDR3 DNA follows: TGCAGCGTCTCAACCGGGGGCCTAAACATTCAGTACTTC. Its protein is CSVSTGGLNIQYF.

This clonotype was counted at least ten times. The rearrangement joins TRBV6-5 to TRBJ1-1; D is perhaps TRBD1 (5 bases). V lost 6 bases and J lost 5, with 13 bases in between. The germline gives CDR1 MNHEY, CDR2 SVGAGI. This CDR3 has 13 amino acids. For the CDR3, the DNA is TGTGCCAGCAGCAGGGACCCCCGGACTGAAGCTTTCTTT. Translated: CASSRDPRTEAFF.

This clonotype has at least ten counts. The chain couples TRBV4-1 to TRBJ1-6; D gene ambiguous. The CDR3 is made up of 19 amino acids. CDR1 and CDR2 (germline): MGHRA, YSYEKL. V was cut by 1 base and J by 0 bases, with 16 bases left in between. In nucleotides, the CDR3 is TGCGCCAGCAGCCAAGTGGCTGACGGGGTCAGCTCCTATAATTCACCCCTCCACTTT. It specifies CASSQVADGVSSYNSPLHF.